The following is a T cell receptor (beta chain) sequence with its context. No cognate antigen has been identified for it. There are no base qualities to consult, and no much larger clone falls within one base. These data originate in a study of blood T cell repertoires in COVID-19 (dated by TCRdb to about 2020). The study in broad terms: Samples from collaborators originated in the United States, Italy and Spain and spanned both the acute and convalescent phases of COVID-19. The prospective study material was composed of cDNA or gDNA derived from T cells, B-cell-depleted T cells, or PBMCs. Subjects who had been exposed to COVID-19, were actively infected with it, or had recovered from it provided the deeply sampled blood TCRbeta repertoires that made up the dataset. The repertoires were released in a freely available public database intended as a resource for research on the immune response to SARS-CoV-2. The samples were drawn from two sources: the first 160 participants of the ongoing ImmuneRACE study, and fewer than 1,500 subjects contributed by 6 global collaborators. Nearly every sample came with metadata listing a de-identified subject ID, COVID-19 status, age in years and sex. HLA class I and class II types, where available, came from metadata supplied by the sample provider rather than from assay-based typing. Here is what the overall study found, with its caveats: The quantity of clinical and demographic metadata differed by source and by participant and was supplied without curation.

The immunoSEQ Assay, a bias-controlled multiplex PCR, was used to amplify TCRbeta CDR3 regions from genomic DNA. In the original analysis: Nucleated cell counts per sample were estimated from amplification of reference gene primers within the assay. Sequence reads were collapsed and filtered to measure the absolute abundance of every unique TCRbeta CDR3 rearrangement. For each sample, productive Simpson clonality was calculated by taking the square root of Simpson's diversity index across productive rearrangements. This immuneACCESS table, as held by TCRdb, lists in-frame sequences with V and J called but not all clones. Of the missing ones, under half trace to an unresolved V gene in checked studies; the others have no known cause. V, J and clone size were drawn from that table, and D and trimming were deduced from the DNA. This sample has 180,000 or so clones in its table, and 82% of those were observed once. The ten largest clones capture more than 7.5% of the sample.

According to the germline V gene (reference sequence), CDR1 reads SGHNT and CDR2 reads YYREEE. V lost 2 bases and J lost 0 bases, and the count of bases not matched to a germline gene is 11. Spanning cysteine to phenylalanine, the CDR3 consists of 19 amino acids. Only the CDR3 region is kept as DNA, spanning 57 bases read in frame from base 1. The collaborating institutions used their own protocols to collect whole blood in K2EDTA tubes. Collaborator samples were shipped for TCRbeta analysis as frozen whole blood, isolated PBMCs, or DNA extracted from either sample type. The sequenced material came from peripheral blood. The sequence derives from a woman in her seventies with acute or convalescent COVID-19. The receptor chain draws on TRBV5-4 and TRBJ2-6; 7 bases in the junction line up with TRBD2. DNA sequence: TGTGCCAGCAGCTTCCCAAGAGCGGGGACGAGCTCTGGGGCCAACGTCCTGACTTTC. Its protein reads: CASSFPRAGTSSGANVLTF.